The 26 T cell receptor beta chains below all came from one sample that was sequenced in a study of T cells after yellow fever vaccination. TCRdb redid the calling of the 5' RACE reads with MiXCR, one entry per CDR3 protein. The sample consists of 450,000 to 550,000 distinct CDR3 sequences, about a fifth of them appearing once. The sequencing here drew on PBMCs, taken less than 25 days after the first yellow fever vaccination. The receptors derive from a man aged 18-30 years who received the YFV17D yellow fever vaccine.

This clonotype was observed a handful of times. The chain uses TRBV10-3 and TRBJ2-7, with D possibly called TRBD1 or TRBD2 (6 bases each). Per the germline V gene, CDR1 is ENHRY and CDR2 is SYGVKD. The germline V and J ends were trimmed by 6 bases and 6 bases, with 18 bases remaining between them. The CDR3 has 14 residues. The CDR3 protein is CAISSTQGLVEQYF. In DNA, the CDR3 is TGTGCCATCAGCTCTACACAGGGACTGGTCGAGCAGTACTTC.

CDR3 nucleotides: TGTGCCAGCACTGGACTAGCGGGGCGCAGTACGCAGTATTTT. Translated: CASTGLAGRSTQYF. This chain links TRBV5-6 with TRBJ2-3; 12 bases are shared with TRBD2. The trim removed 6 bases at V and 8 bases at J, leaving 7 bases unmatched. The V gene's germline CDR1 is SGHDT and CDR2 YYEEEE. There are 14 residues in the CDR3.

This clonotype turned up a few times. The genes are TRBV7-9 and TRBJ1-2; TRBD1 is a possible D gene (5 bases). The length of the CDR3 is 16 residues. Germline values: CDR1 SEHNR, CDR2 FQNEAQ (reference sequence). V lost 5 bases to trimming and J lost 4 bases, with 20 bases between them. The CDR3 DNA reads TGTGCCAGCAGCACAGGACCATACATCGAGGGCTATGGCTACACCTTC. Its translation: CASSTGPYIEGYGYTF.

This clonotype has a handful of counts. The J gene is TRBJ2-1, the V gene TRBV27, with TRBD2 identical over 7 bases. This CDR3 spans 12 amino acids. V was pared by 11 bases and J by 7 bases, with 8 bases of the junction left unmatched. Germline lookup yields CDR1 MNHEY and CDR2 SMNVEV (reference sequence). The CDR3 DNA sequence: TGTGCCTCAGCCCAGCGGGGAAATGAGCAGTTCTTC. This sequence encodes CASAQRGNEQFF.

This clonotype was seen at least ten times. The gene calls are TRBV7-2 and TRBJ1-2; the D gene is possibly TRBD1 (6 bases). The ends were cut back, 5 bases at V and 1 base at J, with 11 bases in the middle. The CDR3 extends over 14 amino acids. Germline values: CDR1 SGHTA, CDR2 FQGNSA. In nucleotides, the CDR3 is TGTGCCAGCAGCCGCGGACAGATTAACTATGGCTACACCTTC. It translates to CASSRGQINYGYTF.

The J gene is TRBJ2-4, the V gene TRBV7-6; D gene ambiguous. The germline V gene has CDR1 SGHVS and CDR2 FNYEAQ. V shed 5 bases and J shed 0 bases, with 8 bases lying between them. The CDR3 is made up of 14 amino acids. The CDR3 DNA reads as TGTGCCAGCAGCCCGGCCCTAGCCAAAAACATTCAGTACTTC. Its protein product is CASSPALAKNIQYF. Variable domain in full (rest from reference TRBV7-6 and TRBJ2-4): GAGVSQSPRYKVTKRGQDVALRCDPISGHVSLYWYRQALGQGPEFLTYFNYEAQQDKSGLPNDRFSAERPEGSISTLTIQRTEQRDSAMYRCASSPALAKNIQYFGAGTRLSVL.

This clonotype was seen a few times. For the CDR3, the DNA is TGTGCCAGCAGCTTAATGCGGGGTGGCACCGGGGAGCTGTTTTTT. Translated, it gives CASSLMRGGTGELFF. The rearrangement joins TRBV7-2 to TRBJ2-2, with D maybe TRBD2 (6 bases). This CDR3 is built from 15 residues. Trimming left V 2 bases short and J 4 bases short, with 11 bases between. Germline CDR1 SGHTA, CDR2 FQGNSA.

Regarding this clonotype: At one boundary the junction diverges from the germline segment, which might be a read error. V and J are TRBV5-5 and TRBJ1-2; 7 bases match TRBD1. Germline-derived CDR1 and CDR2 are SGHKS and YYEKEE (reference sequence). This CDR3 is built from 15 residues. Here the CDR3 DNA reads TGTGCCAGCAGCTTGGACGTGACAGGGACTTATGACTACACCTTC. Residues: CASSLDVTGTYDYTF.

This clonotype has more than one count but fewer than ten. The chain employs TRBV29-1 and TRBJ2-1; D is possibly TRBD1 (6 bases). The CDR3 totals 15 residues. The ends were cut back, 1 base at V and 4 bases at J, with 14 bases in the middle. Germline V gene lookup returns CDR1 SQVTM and CDR2 ANQGSEA. CDR3 bases: TGCAGCGTTGAAGGGGGCAGGGGTCCTTACAATGAGCAGTTCTTC. Its translation is CSVEGGRGPYNEQFF.

The chain joins TRBV7-2 to TRBJ1-3; 7 bases fit TRBD1. The CDR3 sequence is 15 residues long. Germline-derived CDR1 and CDR2 are SGHTA and FQGNSA. Trimming cost V 7 bases and J 2 bases; bases outside gene matches: 8. This chain's CDR3 is CASTERQGPGNTIYF. CDR3 bases: TGTGCCAGCACCGAGAGACAGGGACCTGGAAACACCATATATTTT.

This chain links TRBV5-1 with TRBJ2-5, with 9 positions matching TRBD2. Trimming removed 4 bases from V and 5 bases from J; junction bases left unmatched: 9. CDR3 length equals 15 residues. Per germline, CDR1 SGHRS and CDR2 YFSETQ. The CDR3 coding sequence is TGCGCCAGCAGCGCGGGACTAGCCCGCAGGGAGACCCAGTACTTC. This sequence encodes CASSAGLARRETQYF.

The V and J genes are TRBV7-3 and TRBJ1-5, with D possibly TRBD1 on 6 matching bases. This CDR3 contains 15 residues. V gave up 0 bases and J gave up 4 bases, with 10 bases separating them. The germline gives CDR1 SGHTA, CDR2 FQGTGA. In DNA, the CDR3 is TGTGCCAGCAGCTTAACGGGGGGCGCAAATCAGCCCCAGCATTTT. It codes for CASSLTGGANQPQHF.

The sample holds many counts of this clonotype. The chain links TRBV28 to TRBJ1-5; D call uncertain. The V gene lost 6 bases and the J gene lost 5 bases, with 11 bases spanning the gap. CDR3 length equals 13 residues. Germline values: CDR1 MDHEN, CDR2 SYDVKM. CDR3 sequence (DNA): TGTGCCAGCAGCGCGGAAGTGGATCAGCCCCAGCATTTT. It yields the protein CASSAEVDQPQHF.

This clonotype was counted a few times. The gene calls are TRBV7-2 and TRBJ2-2; unclear D gene. The V and J ends lost 1 base and 2 bases respectively, with 8 bases between them. The CDR3 covers 15 residues. Germline values: CDR1 SGHTA, CDR2 FQGNSA. CDR3 loop: CASSLGVENTGELFF. The CDR3, as DNA: TGTGCCAGCAGCTTAGGAGTAGAAAACACCGGGGAGCTGTTTTTT. The complete variable domain, with remaining parts taken from reference TRBV7-2 and TRBJ2-2, reads GAGVSQSPSNKVTEKGKDVELRCDPISGHTALYWYRQSLGQGLEFLIYFQGNSAPDKSGLPSDRFSAERTGGSVSTLTIQRTQQEDSAVYLCASSLGVENTGELFFGEGSRLTVL.

This chain connects TRBV7-9 to TRBJ2-5, with TRBD2 matching over 7 bases. Trimming took 5 bases from V and 5 from J; bases not matched to a gene: 8. The CDR3 length is 14 residues. CDR1 SEHNR and CDR2 FQNEAQ come from the germline V gene (reference sequence). CDR3 residues: CASSPSGPEETQYF. In DNA, the CDR3 is TGTGCCAGCAGCCCTAGCGGTCCTGAGGAGACCCAGTACTTC.

The sample holds a few counts of this clonotype. The rearrangement uses TRBV5-1 and TRBJ2-1; 16 bases agree with TRBD2. This CDR3 spans 16 amino acids. V trimming: 7 bases; J trimming: 9 bases; junction bases outside the gene matches: 10. In germline, CDR1 is SGHRS, CDR2 YFSETQ. CDR3 sequence (DNA): TGCGCCAGCGCCTCGACCGGGACTAGCGGGGGGGGTGAGCAGTTCTTC. Its protein product is CASASTGTSGGGEQFF. Based on the CDR3 plus reference TRBV5-1 and TRBJ2-1, the full variable domain is KAGVTQTPRYLIKTRGQQVTLSCSPISGHRSVSWYQQTPGQGLQFLFEYFSETQRNKGNFPGRFSGRQFSNSRSEMNVSTLELGDSALYLCASASTGTSGGGEQFFGPGTRLTVL.

The chain uses TRBV24-1 and TRBJ1-2; D is undetermined. Germline-derived CDR1 and CDR2 are KGHDR and SFDVKD. V was shortened by 2 bases and J by 2 bases, with 2 bases between the two germline ends. The length of the CDR3 is 12 residues. DNA for the CDR3: TGTGCCACCAGTGATTACAACTATGGCTACACCTTC. Amino acids: CATSDYNYGYTF.

The rearrangement joins TRBV6-2 or TRBV6-3 to TRBJ2-4; D unresolved. Germline CDR1 is MNHEY and CDR2 is SVGEGT. This CDR3 comprises 13 residues. V dropped 5 bases and J dropped 9 bases, with 14 bases sitting between them. The CDR3 DNA sequence: TGTGCCAGCAGTCCCTTTTTCAGTGGCATTCAGTACTTC. Translated: CASSPFFSGIQYF.

The chain recombines TRBV9 with TRBJ1-6; D possibly corresponds to TRBD1 (5 bases). Germline assignment: CDR1 SGDLS and CDR2 YYNGEE. V was shortened by 2 bases and J by 14 bases, with 17 bases between the two germline ends. The CDR3 covers 14 residues. This CDR3 is CASSVGRDPATLHF. DNA of the CDR3: TGTGCCAGCAGCGTGGGCCGGGACCCGGCGACCCTCCACTTT.

This chain links TRBV5-1 with TRBJ1-5; D uncertain. The V gene's germline CDR1 is SGHRS and CDR2 YFSETQ. This CDR3 contains 16 residues. Trimming cost V 0 bases and J 1 base, with 11 bases left between them. The CDR3 region has the DNA TGCGCCAGCAGCTTGGAGGGCCCCGGCAGCAATCAGCCCCAGCATTTT. It translates to CASSLEGPGSNQPQHF.

Only a few counts were recorded for this clonotype. V is TRBV7-9 and J is TRBJ1-1; unclear D gene. The V gene lost 3 bases and the J gene lost 0 bases, with 11 bases spanning the gap. Germline loops: CDR1 SEHNR, CDR2 FQNEAQ (reference sequence). CDR3 size: 15 residues. The CDR3 loop is CASSFLADMNTEAFF. As DNA, the CDR3 is TGTGCCAGCAGCTTCTTGGCAGATATGAACACTGAAGCTTTCTTT.

This clonotype was seen a handful of times. The rearrangement links TRBV20-1 to TRBJ2-3, with 9 bases that match TRBD2. Germline V lookup: CDR1 DFQATT, CDR2 SNEGSKA (reference sequence). V shed 3 bases, J shed 1 base, and the junction held 5 bases outside the gene matches. This CDR3 region has 15 residues. CDR3 sequence: CSARERGVGTDTQYF. As DNA, the CDR3 is TGCAGTGCTAGGGAGCGGGGGGTAGGCACAGATACGCAGTATTTT.

The chain couples TRBV19 to TRBJ1-1; perhaps TRBD1 as D (6 bases). CDR1 and CDR2 (germline): LNHDA, SQIVND (reference sequence). The CDR3 is made up of 18 amino acids. Trimming took 2 bases from V and 0 from J, leaving 19 bases between them. In nucleotides, the CDR3 is TGTGCCAGTAGTATACTGGACAGTCCACGGCCATTGAACACTGAAGCTTTCTTT. Its protein product is CASSILDSPRPLNTEAFF.

This clonotype was detected only a few times. The rearrangement joins TRBV6-1 to TRBJ1-1; D possibly corresponds to TRBD1 (5 bases). The CDR3 has 15 residues. The germline V gene has CDR1 MNHNS and CDR2 SASEGT. The V and J ends lost 6 bases and 3 bases respectively, with 17 bases between them. CDR3 nucleotide sequence: TGTGCCAGCAGACTGGGGAAGAGGGGAGACACTGAAGCTTTCTTT. Encoded protein: CASRLGKRGDTEAFF.

The J gene is TRBJ1-6, the V gene TRBV18; D is ambiguous. The CDR3 loop spans 16 amino acids. Germline loops: CDR1 KGHSH, CDR2 LQKENI. V dropped 3 bases and J dropped 0 bases, with 9 bases sitting between them. The DNA for the CDR3 is TGTGCCAGCTCACCTACCAGGAGCTCCTATAATTCACCCCTCCACTTT. Translation gives CASSPTRSSYNSPLHF.

This clonotype was observed a handful of times. V is TRBV9 and J is TRBJ1-3, with TRBD1 identical over 8 bases. The germline V gene has CDR1 SGDLS and CDR2 YYNGEE. The CDR3 covers 15 residues. V lost 2 bases, J lost 3 bases, and 4 bases stayed unmatched. Here the CDR3 DNA reads TGTGCCAGCAGCGTTCAGGGGGCCGGTGGAAACACCATATATTTT. Residues: CASSVQGAGGNTIYF.